The 12 T cell receptor beta chains reported below all come from one sample, sequenced in a study of shared clonotypes between healthy human individuals. Sequenced by immunoSEQ multiplex PCR; TCRdb stores in-frame clones only, minus some. The sample records 2.5 million or so clones, approximately 94% being singletons. Sequencing was performed on naive CD4+ T cells sorted from blood. Sample subset: CD45RA+ positively selected. The receptors here all came from a man between 18 and 35 years old in good health.

The V call is TRBV30, the J call TRBJ2-2, with 8 positions matching TRBD1. The V segment lost 8 bases and the J segment 5 bases; nucleotides outside the gene matches: 16. Germline loops: CDR1 GTSNPN, CDR2 SVGIG (reference sequence). The CDR3 extends over 16 amino acids. CDR3 nucleotides: TGTGCCCATAGGGCAGGGGGCCGTGCGGATACCGGGGAGCTGTTTTTT. It translates to CAHRAGGRADTGELFF.

J is TRBJ2-3 and V is TRBV18; no reliable D call. V lost 5 bases, J lost 2 bases, and 26 bases lay in between. The CDR3 covers 19 residues. Germline-derived CDR1 and CDR2 are KGHSH and LQKENI. For the CDR3, the DNA is TGTGCCAGCTCATCCGTCCCCACAGTCGGAGTGGCAAACACAGATACGCAGTATTTT. It yields the protein CASSSVPTVGVANTDTQYF.

The chain employs TRBV7-2 and TRBJ2-7, with D perhaps matching TRBD1 or TRBD2 (5 bases each). This CDR3 has 15 residues. Germline CDR1 reads SGHTA; CDR2 reads FQGNSA. V gave up 6 bases and J gave up 3 bases, with 18 bases separating them. The CDR3 DNA sequence: TGTGCCAGCAGACAACCGGGCCCGGGACGCTACGAGCAGTACTTC. Its protein product is CASRQPGPGRYEQYF.

The sample holds one count of this clone. Different DNA sequences within this sample yield the same CDR3. V is TRBV29-1 and J is TRBJ2-7, with 7 nucleotides matching TRBD2. Germline V CDR1 and CDR2: SQVTM, ANQGSEA. Trimming at V came to 7 bases and at J to 2 bases, leaving 8 bases not matched to a gene. There are 13 residues in the CDR3. The chain's CDR3 is CSAGTGGPYEQYF. CDR3 nucleotides: TGCAGCGCTGGGACGGGGGGACCCTACGAGCAGTACTTC.

The CDR3 spells CASSIVGAGGYTF. As DNA, the CDR3 is TGTGCCAGTAGTATAGTAGGGGCAGGTGGCTACACCTTC. This chain uses TRBV19 with TRBJ1-2; TRBD1 is a possible D gene (5 bases). Between the trimmed V and J ends, which lost 1 base and 7 bases, there was a span of 10 bases. This CDR3 spans 13 amino acids. Germline CDR1 LNHDA, CDR2 SQIVND (reference sequence). Filled out from reference TRBV19 and TRBJ1-2, the complete variable domain reads DGGITQSPKYLFRKEGQNVTLSCEQNLNHDAMYWYRQDPGQGLRLIYYSQIVNDFQKGDIAEGYSVSREKKESFPLTVTSAQKNPTAFYLCASSIVGAGGYTFGSGTRLTVV.

This chain connects TRBV18 to TRBJ1-6; the D is unclear. The CDR3 covers 12 residues. Germline-derived CDR1 and CDR2 are KGHSH and LQKENI. Trimming shortened V by 6 bases and J by 10 bases, and 10 bases separated the two germline ends. Written as DNA, the CDR3 is TGTGCCAGCTCGTTCCCGGGATCACCCCTCCACTTT. Residues: CASSFPGSPLHF.

CDR3 in amino acids: CAWSPPRRTGSGELFF. The DNA of the CDR3 is TGTGCCTGGAGTCCCCCGAGACGGACAGGGAGCGGGGAGCTGTTTTTT. The chain couples TRBV30 to TRBJ2-2; 8 bases map to TRBD1. Trimming cost V 2 bases and J 7 bases; bases outside gene matches: 12. This CDR3 has 16 amino acids. Germline values: CDR1 GTSNPN, CDR2 SVGIG (reference sequence).

This clone was recorded only once. Other DNA sequences in this specimen translate into the identical CDR3. The genes are TRBV5-1 and TRBJ2-7; 7 bases fit TRBD1. This CDR3 contains 15 residues. J gave up 2 bases and V 4 bases, and 9 bases lay outside the gene matches. CDR1 and CDR2 from the germline V gene are SGHRS and YFSETQ. This chain's CDR3 is CASSPRQGTAYEQYF. CDR3 in DNA: TGCGCCAGCAGCCCCCGACAGGGTACCGCCTACGAGCAGTACTTC.

The V call is TRBV5-1, the J call TRBJ1-3, with no clear D. Trimming stripped 0 bases from V and 0 bases from J, with 10 bases between. CDR3 size: 16 residues. CDR1 is SGHRS, CDR2 YFSETQ, per germline. Written as DNA, the CDR3 is TGCGCCAGCAGCTTGGGGTGGGGAAGCTCTGGAAACACCATATATTTT. It is translated as CASSLGWGSSGNTIYF.

The chain combines TRBV7-9 with TRBJ2-1; 7 bases map to TRBD2. The CDR3 is made up of 16 amino acids. Germline CDR1 is SEHNR and CDR2 is FQNEAQ (reference sequence). Losses at the gene ends were 4 bases for V and 8 bases for J; bases not matched to a gene: 14. The CDR3 sequence is CASSSSGTGGRDEQFF. The CDR3 DNA reads TGTGCCAGCAGCTCCTCCGGGACGGGGGGAAGAGATGAGCAGTTCTTC. Full variable domain (outside the CDR3, taken from reference TRBV7-9 and TRBJ2-1): DTGVSQNPRHKITKRGQNVTFRCDPISEHNRLYWYRQTLGQGPEFLTYFQNEAQLEKSRLLSDRFSAERPKGSFSTLEIQRTEQGDSAMYLCASSSSGTGGRDEQFFGPGTRLTVL.

The chain employs TRBV29-1 and TRBJ2-1; D perhaps matches TRBD2 (6 bases). Germline V gene data show CDR1 as SQVTM and CDR2 as ANQGSEA. V gave up 4 bases and J gave up 9 bases, with 13 bases separating them. The CDR3 length is 12 residues. CDR3 amino acids: CSVGGTSGEQFF. CDR3 nucleotides: TGCAGCGTTGGGGGGACTTCTGGTGAGCAGTTCTTC.

On this clone itself: Other DNA sequences of this sample code for an identical CDR3. This sequence joins TRBV6-1 and TRBJ1-6, with 7 bases that match TRBD1. CDR1 and CDR2 (germline): MNHNS, SASEGT. This CDR3 spans 15 amino acids. With 4 bases clipped from V and 2 bases from J, the junction kept 2 bases outside the gene matches. This CDR3 is CASSAGTAYNSPLHF. The CDR3, as DNA: TGTGCCAGCAGTGCAGGGACAGCCTATAATTCACCCCTCCACTTT.